This T cell receptor beta chain was retrieved from a study of early stage breast cancer tumors. Each tumor contributed about 17-55 mg of diced tissue. Blood replicates held 0.5 ug DNA, tumor or normal breast roughly 1.5 ug, two each. Some clones are missing from TCRdb's copy, which holds only in-frame ones; the method was immunoSEQ multiplex PCR. The profile shows 25,000 to 35,000 clones, roughly 50% of them singletons. CDR3 length: 18 amino acids. Looked up from germline, CDR1 is SGHRS and CDR2 is YFSETQ. J lost 0 bases, V lost 3 bases, and 9 bases had no gene match. The source of this sequence is a person in their fifties or sixties with breast cancer. V usage is TRBV5-1 and J usage is TRBJ2-6; 7 bases map to TRBD1. The sequenced material came from breast tumor tissue. The CDR3 protein is CASSYKGTASSGANVLTF. DNA for the CDR3: TGCGCCAGCAGCTATAAAGGGACAGCTAGCTCTGGGGCCAACGTCCTGACTTTC.